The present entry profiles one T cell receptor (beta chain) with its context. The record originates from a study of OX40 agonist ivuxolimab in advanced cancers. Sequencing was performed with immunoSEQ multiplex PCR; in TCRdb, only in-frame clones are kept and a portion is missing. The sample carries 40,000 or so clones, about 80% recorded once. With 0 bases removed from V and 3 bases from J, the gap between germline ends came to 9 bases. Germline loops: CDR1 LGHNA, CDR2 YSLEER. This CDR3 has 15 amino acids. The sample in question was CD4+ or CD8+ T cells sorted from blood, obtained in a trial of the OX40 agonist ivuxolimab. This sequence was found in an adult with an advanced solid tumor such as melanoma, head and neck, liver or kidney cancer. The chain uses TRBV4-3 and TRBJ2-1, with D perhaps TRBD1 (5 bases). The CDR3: CASSQDEDSYNEQFF. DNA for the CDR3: TGCGCCAGCAGCCAAGATGAAGACAGCTACAATGAGCAGTTCTTC.